This TCR beta chain was identified in a study of T cells and Merkel cell carcinoma outcomes. The study's findings and limits: Repertoire plus T-cell density reportedly predicted Merkel cell carcinoma outcomes.

Regarding this clone: Its antigen remains unidentified.

The germline V gene encodes CDR1 MNHEY and CDR2 SMNVEV (reference sequence). The CDR3 has 15 amino acids. V lost 3 bases and J lost 4; bases outside the gene matches: 5. Repertoires were generated with immunoSEQ multiplex PCR, while TCRdb's copy carries only in-frame clones and drops some. The sample has about 2,000 clones; over 90% are singletons. The TCR originated in a human donor with Merkel cell carcinoma. This chain joins TRBV27 and TRBJ1-3; 8 positions agree with TRBD1. Sequencing was carried out using tumor tissue from Merkel cell carcinoma. For the CDR3, the DNA is TGTGCCAGCAGTTTGGACAGGGTTTGGGGAAACACCATATATTTT. This translates into CASSLDRVWGNTIYF.